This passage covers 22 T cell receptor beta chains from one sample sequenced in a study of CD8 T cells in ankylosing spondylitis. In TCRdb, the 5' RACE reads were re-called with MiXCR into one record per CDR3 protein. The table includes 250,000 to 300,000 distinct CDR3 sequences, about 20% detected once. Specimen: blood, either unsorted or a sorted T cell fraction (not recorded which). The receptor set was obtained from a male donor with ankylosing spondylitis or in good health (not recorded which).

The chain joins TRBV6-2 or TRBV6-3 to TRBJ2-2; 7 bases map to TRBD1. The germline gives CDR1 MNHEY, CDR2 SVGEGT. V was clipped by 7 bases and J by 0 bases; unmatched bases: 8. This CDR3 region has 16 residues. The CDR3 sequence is CASIKPGTANTGELFF. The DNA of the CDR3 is TGTGCCAGCATCAAGCCCGGGACAGCGAACACCGGGGAGCTGTTTTTT.

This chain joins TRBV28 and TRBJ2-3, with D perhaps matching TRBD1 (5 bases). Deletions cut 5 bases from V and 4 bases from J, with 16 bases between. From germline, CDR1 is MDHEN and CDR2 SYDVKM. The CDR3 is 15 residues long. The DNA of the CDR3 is TGTGCCAGCAGTCCCGGAGTCAGGGTGGCAGATACGCAGTATTTT. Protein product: CASSPGVRVADTQYF.

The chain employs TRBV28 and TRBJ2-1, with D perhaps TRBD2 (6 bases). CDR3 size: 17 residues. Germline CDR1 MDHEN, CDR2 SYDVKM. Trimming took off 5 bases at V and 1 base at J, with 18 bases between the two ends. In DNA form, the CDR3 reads TGTGCCAGCAGTCGCGGAGTAGCGGTCCTTTCCTACAATGAGCAGTTCTTC. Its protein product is CASSRGVAVLSYNEQFF.

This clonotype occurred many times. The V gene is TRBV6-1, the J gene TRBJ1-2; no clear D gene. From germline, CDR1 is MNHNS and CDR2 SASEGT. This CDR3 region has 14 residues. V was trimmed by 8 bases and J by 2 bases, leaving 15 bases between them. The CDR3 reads CASAPKVQNYGYTF. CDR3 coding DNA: TGTGCCAGCGCCCCTAAGGTGCAAAACTATGGCTACACCTTC.

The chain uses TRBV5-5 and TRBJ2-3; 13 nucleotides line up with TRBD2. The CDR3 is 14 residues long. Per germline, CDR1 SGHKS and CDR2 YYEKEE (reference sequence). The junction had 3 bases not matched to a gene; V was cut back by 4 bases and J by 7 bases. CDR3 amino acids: CASSAGLAGNTQYF. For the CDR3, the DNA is TGTGCCAGCAGCGCGGGACTAGCGGGAAATACGCAGTATTTT.

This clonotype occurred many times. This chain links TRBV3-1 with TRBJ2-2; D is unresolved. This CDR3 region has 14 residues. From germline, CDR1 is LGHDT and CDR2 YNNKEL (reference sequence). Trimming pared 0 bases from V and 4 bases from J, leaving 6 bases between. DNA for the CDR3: TGTGCCAGCAGCCAAGACCGCGGCACCGGGGAGCTGTTTTTT. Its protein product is CASSQDRGTGELFF. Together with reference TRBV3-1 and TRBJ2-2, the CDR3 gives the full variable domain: DTAVSQTPKYLVTQMGNDKSIKCEQNLGHDTMYWYKQDSKKFLKIMFSYNNKELIINETVPNRFSPKSPDKAHLNLHINSLELGDSAVYFCASSQDRGTGELFFGEGSRLTVL.

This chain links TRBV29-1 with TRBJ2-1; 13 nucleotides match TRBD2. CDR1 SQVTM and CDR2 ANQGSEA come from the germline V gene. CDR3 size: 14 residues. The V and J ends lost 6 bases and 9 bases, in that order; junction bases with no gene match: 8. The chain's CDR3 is CSVSGTSGMGEQFF. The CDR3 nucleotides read TGCAGCGTCTCCGGGACTAGCGGGATGGGTGAGCAGTTCTTC.

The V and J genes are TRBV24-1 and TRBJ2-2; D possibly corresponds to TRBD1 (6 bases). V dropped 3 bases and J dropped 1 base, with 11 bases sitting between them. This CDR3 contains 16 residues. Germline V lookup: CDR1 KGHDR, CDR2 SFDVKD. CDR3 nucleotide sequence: TGTGCCACCAGTGATCCCGGACAGCTGAACACCGGGGAGCTGTTTTTT. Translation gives CATSDPGQLNTGELFF.

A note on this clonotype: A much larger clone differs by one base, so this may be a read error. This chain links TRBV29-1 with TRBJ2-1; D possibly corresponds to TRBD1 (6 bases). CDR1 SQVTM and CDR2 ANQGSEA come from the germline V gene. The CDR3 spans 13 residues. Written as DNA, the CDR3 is TGCAGCGCCAACAGGGCCCTATACAATGAGCAGTTATTC. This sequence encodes CSANRALYNEQLF.

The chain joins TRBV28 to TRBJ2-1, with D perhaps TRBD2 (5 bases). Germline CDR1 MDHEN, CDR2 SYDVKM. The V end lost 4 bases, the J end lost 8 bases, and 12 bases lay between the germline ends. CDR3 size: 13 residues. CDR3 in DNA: TGTGCCAGCAGTTCCGGACTGGCCCATGAGCAGTTCTTC. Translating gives CASSSGLAHEQFF.

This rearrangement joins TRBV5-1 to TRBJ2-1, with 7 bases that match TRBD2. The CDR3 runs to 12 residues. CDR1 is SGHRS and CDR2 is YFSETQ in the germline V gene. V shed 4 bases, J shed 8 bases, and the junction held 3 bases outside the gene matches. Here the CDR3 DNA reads TGCGCCAGCAGCACGACTAGCCATGAGCAGTTCTTC. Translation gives CASSTTSHEQFF. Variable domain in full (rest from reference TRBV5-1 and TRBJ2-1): KAGVTQTPRYLIKTRGQQVTLSCSPISGHRSVSWYQQTPGQGLQFLFEYFSETQRNKGNFPGRFSGRQFSNSRSEMNVSTLELGDSALYLCASSTTSHEQFFGPGTRLTVL.

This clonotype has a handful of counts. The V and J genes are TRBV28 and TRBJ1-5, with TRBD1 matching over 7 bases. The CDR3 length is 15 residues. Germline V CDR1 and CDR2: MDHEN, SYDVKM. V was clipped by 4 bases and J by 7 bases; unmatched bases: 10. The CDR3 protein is CASSYLTGSQQPQHF. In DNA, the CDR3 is TGTGCCAGCAGTTACCTGACAGGGAGCCAACAGCCCCAGCATTTT.

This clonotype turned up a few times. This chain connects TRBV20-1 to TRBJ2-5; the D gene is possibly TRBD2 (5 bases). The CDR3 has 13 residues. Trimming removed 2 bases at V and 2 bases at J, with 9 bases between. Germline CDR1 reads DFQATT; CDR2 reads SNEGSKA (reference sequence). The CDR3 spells CSARSWTQETQYF. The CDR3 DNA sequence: TGCAGTGCTAGATCGTGGACTCAAGAGACCCAGTACTTC.

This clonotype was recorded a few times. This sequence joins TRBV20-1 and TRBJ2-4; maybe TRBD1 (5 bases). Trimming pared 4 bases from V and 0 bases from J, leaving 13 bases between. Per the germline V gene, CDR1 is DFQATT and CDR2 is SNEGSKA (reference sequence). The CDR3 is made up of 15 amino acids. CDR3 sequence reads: CSAKSQDLAKNIQYF. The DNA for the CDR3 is TGCAGTGCTAAATCACAGGATCTAGCCAAAAACATTCAGTACTTC.

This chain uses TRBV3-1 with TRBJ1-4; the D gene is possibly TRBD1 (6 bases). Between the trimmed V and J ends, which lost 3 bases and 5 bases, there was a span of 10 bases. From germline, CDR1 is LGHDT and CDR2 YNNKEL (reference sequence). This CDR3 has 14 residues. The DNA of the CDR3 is TGTGCCAGCAGCCACAGACAGGCGAATGAAAAACTGTTTTTT. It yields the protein CASSHRQANEKLFF.

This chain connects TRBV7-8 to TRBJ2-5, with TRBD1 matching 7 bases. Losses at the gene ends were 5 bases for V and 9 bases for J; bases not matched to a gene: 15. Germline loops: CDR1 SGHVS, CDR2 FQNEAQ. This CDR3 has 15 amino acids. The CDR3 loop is CASSTTGDTIGAQYF. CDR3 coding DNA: TGTGCCAGCAGCACCACAGGGGACACCATTGGGGCCCAGTACTTC.

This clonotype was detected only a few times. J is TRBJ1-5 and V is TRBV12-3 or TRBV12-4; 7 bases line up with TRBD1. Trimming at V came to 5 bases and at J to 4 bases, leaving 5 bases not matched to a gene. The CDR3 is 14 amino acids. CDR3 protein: CASSTSGGNQPQHF. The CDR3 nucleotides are TGTGCCAGCAGTACATCAGGGGGGAATCAGCCCCAGCATTTT.

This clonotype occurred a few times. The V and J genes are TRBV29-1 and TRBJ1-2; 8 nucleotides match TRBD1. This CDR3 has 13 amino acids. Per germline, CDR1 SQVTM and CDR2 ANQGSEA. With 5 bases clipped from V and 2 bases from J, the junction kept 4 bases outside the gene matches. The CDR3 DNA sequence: TGCAGCGTTTCAGGGGGCGGCAACTATGGCTACACCTTC. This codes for CSVSGGGNYGYTF.

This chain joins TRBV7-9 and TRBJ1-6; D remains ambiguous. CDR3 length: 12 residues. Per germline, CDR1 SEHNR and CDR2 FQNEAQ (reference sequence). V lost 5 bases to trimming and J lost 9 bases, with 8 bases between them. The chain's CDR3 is CASSVESSPLHF. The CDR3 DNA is TGTGCCAGCAGCGTAGAGAGTTCACCCCTCCACTTT.

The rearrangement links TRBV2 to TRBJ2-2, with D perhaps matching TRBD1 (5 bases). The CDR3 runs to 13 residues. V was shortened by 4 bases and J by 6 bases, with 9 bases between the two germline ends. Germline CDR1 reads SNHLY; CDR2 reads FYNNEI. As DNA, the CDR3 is TGTGCCAGCAGTGCCCAGGGTTCCGGGGAGCTGTTTTTT. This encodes CASSAQGSGELFF.

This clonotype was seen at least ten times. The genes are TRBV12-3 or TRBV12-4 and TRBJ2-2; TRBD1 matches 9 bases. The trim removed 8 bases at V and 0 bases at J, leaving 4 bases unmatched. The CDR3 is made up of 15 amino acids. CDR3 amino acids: CASDTGGPNTGELFF. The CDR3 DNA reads TGTGCCAGCGACACAGGGGGCCCGAACACCGGGGAGCTGTTTTTT.

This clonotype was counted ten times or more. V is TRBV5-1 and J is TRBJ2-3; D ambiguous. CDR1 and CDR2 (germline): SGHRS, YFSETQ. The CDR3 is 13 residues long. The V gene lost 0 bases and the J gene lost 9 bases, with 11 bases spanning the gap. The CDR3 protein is CASSLVTEQTQYF. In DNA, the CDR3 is TGCGCCAGCAGCTTGGTGACGGAGCAGACGCAGTATTTT.